This TCR beta chain comes out of a study of T cell repertoires in cytomegalovirus infection. For the study at large: An indication of both CMV infection and matching HLA type came from public TCR beta signatures.

This clonotype was detected ten times or more. What it binds is not known. General study findings and limits: Cumulative public TCR beta family frequency identified carriers of CMV plus the relevant HLA. In two of eight donors, the top clonotype was HLA-C-restricted CMV-specific.

One entry per CDR3 protein, called by TCRdb with MiXCR from the reads. The sample shows roughly 230,000 distinct CDR3 sequences, around 6.2% of them seen only once. This CDR3 has 12 amino acids. CDR1 and CDR2 (germline): DFQATT, SNEGSKA (reference sequence). The specimen sequenced was PBMCs. This receptor was identified in a human donor in good health (CMV status not recorded). Some clones in this sample may be carry-over from other donors' samples. J is TRBJ1-2 and V is TRBV20-1; 7 bases agree with TRBD1. The CDR3 is CGKQGGALGYTF. CDR3 bases: TGCGGAAAGCAAGGGGGCGCTCTTGGCTACACCTTC.